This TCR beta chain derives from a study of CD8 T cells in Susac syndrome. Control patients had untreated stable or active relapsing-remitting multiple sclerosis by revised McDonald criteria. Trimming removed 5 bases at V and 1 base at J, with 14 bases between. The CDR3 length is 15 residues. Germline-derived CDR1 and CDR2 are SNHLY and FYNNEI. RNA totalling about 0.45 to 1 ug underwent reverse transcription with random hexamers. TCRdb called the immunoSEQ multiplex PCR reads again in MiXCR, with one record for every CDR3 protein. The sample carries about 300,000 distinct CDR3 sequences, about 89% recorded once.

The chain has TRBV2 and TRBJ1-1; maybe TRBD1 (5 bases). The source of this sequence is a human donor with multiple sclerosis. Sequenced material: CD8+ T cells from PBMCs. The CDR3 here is CASSPPGLENTEAFF. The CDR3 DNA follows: TGTGCCAGCAGTCCCCCGGGACTGGAGAACACTGAAGCTTTCTTT.